These T cell receptor beta chains were read from a single sample in a study of T cell responses to AZD1222 COVID-19 vaccine. Assay: immunoSEQ multiplex PCR; the TCRdb copy retains only in-frame clones and omits some. Of about 92,000 clones listed, roughly 90% are singletons. The starting material was peripheral blood, obtained on day 0 of AZD1222 vaccination. Receptors were obtained from an adult in good health. CDR3s include the opening cysteine and the closing phenylalanine or tryptophan. The D gene is left open where the match is weak. Only some rows state a clone size, as once, few, many or a class for expanded clones.

d_gene	j_gene	abundance	v_gene	CDR3aa	CDR3nt
TRBD2	TRBJ2-1	.	TRBV4-3	CASSQATGGPYNEQFF	TGCGCCAGCAGCCAAGCAACGGGAGGGCCTTACAATGAGCAGTTCTTC
.	TRBJ2-3	.	TRBV21-1	CATSKDRSPRCFATQYF	TGTGCCACCAGCAAAGACCGTTCCCCACGGTGCTTTGCGACGCAGTATTTT
.	TRBJ1-1	.	TRBV19	CASKETVNTEAFF	TGTGCCAGTAAAGAGACAGTGAACACTGAAGCTTTCTTT
.	TRBJ2-1	.	TRBV24-1	CATSVAGEGNEQFF	TGTGCCACTTCGGTGGCAGGGGAGGGCAATGAGCAGTTCTTC
.	TRBJ2-7	.	TRBV12-3/TRBV12-4	CASSMGLTYEQYF	TGTGCCAGCAGTATGGGACTGACCTACGAGCAGTACTTC
.	TRBJ1-2	once	TRBV19	CASSGRGRRGYTF	TGTGCCAGTAGTGGCCGCGGACGGAGAGGCTACACCTTC
.	TRBJ1-4	.	TRBV3-1/TRBV3-2	CASSPTGTLNEKLFF	TGTGCCAGCAGCCCCACAGGGACATTAAACGAAAAACTGTTTTTT
.	TRBJ2-5	.	TRBV19	CASSIRGGGGSQETQYF	TGTGCCAGTAGTATACGGGGTGGTGGAGGGAGCCAAGAGACCCAGTACTTC
TRBD2	TRBJ2-2	.	TRBV7-2	CASSLWGGSTGELFF	TGTGCCAGCAGCTTATGGGGAGGGAGCACCGGGGAGCTGTTTTTT
TRBD1	TRBJ2-7	.	TRBV7-6	CASSLASGTGAYEQYF	TGTGCCAGCAGCCTAGCTTCCGGGACAGGGGCCTACGAGCAGTACTTC
.	TRBJ2-7	once	TRBV12-3/TRBV12-4	CASSLGPGYPYF	TGTGCCAGCAGTTTAGGCCCCGGGTACCCGTACTTC
.	TRBJ1-1	few	TRBV6-4	CASSEQGTTEAFF	TGTGCCAGCAGTGAACAGGGAACGACTGAAGCTTTCTTT
.	TRBJ1-2	once	TRBV21-1	CASSEQGTYGYTF	TGTGCCAGCAGCGAACAGGGGACCTATGGCTACACCTTC
.	TRBJ2-7	.	TRBV3-1/TRBV3-2	CASRSAGDSYEQYF	TGTGCCAGCAGATCTGCAGGGGACTCCTACGAGCAGTACTTC
.	TRBJ2-1	.	TRBV21-1	CASSRLAHPPNEQFF	TGTGCCAGCAGCCGCCTAGCCCACCCCCCCAATGAGCAGTTCTTC
.	TRBJ2-4	.	TRBV28	CASSSPLIQYF	TGTGCCAGCAGTTCACCATTGATTCAGTACTTC
.	TRBJ2-7	.	TRBV19	CGYHEQYF	TGCGGGTACCACGAGCAGTACTTC
.	TRBJ2-1	.	TRBV7-9	CASSLRGIDEQFF	TGTGCCAGCAGCTTGAGGGGGATCGATGAGCAGTTCTTC
.	TRBJ2-7	.	TRBV24-1	CATSPTGPTGGTYEQYF	TGTGCCACCAGTCCCACGGGGCCGACGGGTGGGACCTACGAGCAGTACTTC
TRBD1	TRBJ2-7	.	TRBV4-1	CASSQLSGDRGPFGEQYF	TGCGCCAGCAGCCAACTGTCCGGGGACAGAGGTCCTTTCGGAGAGCAGTACTTC
TRBD1	TRBJ1-1	few	TRBV9	CASGTGGARTEAFF	TGTGCCAGCGGGACAGGGGGCGCGAGGACTGAAGCTTTCTTT
TRBD1	TRBJ1-6	.	TRBV18	CASSQIPGQGNSPLHF	TGTGCCAGCTCACAGATACCGGGACAGGGGAATTCACCCCTCCACTTT
.	TRBJ1-1	.	TRBV7-4	CASSCPGPEAFF	TGTGCCAGCAGCTGCCCAGGGCCCGAAGCTTTCTTT
TRBD2	TRBJ2-7	.	TRBV5-1	CASSLDLAGGSYEQYF	TGCGCCAGCAGCTTGGATCTAGCGGGAGGTTCATACGAGCAGTACTTC
TRBD2	TRBJ2-7	.	TRBV24-1	CATSTSGRNQYEQYF	TGTGCCACCAGTACTAGCGGGAGGAACCAATACGAGCAGTACTTC
.	TRBJ1-2	.	TRBV28	CASRGDGTHTANYGYTF	TGTGCCAGCAGGGGCGACGGGACACACACTGCTAACTATGGCTACACCTTC
.	TRBJ1-2	few	TRBV11-2	CASSSPGFQYGYTF	TGTGCCAGCAGCTCCCCAGGGTTCCAATATGGCTACACCTTC
.	TRBJ2-7	.	TRBV15	CATSVMGPGEQYF	TGTGCCACCAGCGTAATGGGGCCCGGCGAGCAGTACTTC
.	TRBJ2-7	.	TRBV29-1	CSVERGFPYEQYF	TGCAGCGTTGAAAGGGGGTTCCCCTACGAGCAGTACTTC
.	TRBJ1-1	.	TRBV28	CASSLLGTEAFF	TGTGCCAGCAGTTTATTGGGAACTGAAGCTTTCTTT
.	TRBJ1-2	.	TRBV5-4	CASSHRYGYTF	TGTGCCAGCAGCCATCGCTATGGCTACACCTTC
.	TRBJ1-1	.	TRBV5-4	CASSLVRGVDTEAFF	TGTGCCAGCAGCTTGGTAAGGGGCGTGGACACTGAAGCTTTCTTT
.	TRBJ1-3	.	TRBV6-5	CASSRTGDSGNTIYF	TGTGCCAGCAGCCGGACGGGAGACTCTGGAAACACCATATATTTT
.	TRBJ1-4	.	TRBV13	CASSSATANEKLFF	TGTGCCAGCAGCTCGGCGACAGCTAATGAAAAACTGTTTTTT
.	TRBJ2-5	.	TRBV6-2/TRBV6-3	CASSYSLRTKETQYF	TGTGCCAGCAGTTACTCACTCAGGACAAAGGAGACCCAGTACTTC